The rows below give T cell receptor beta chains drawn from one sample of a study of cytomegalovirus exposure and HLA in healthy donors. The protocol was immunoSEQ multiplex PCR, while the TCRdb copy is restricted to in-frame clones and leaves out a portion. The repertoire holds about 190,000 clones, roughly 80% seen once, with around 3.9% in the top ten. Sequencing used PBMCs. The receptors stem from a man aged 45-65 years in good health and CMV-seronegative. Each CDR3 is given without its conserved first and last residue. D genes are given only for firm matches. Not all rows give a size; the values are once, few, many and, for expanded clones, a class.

CDR3aa: ASSRRGTSGLDGYT
v_gene: TRBV4-3
abundance: once
j_gene: TRBJ1-2
d_gene: .

CDR3aa: ASSIKGVSGNQPQH
v_gene: TRBV19
abundance: .
j_gene: TRBJ1-5
d_gene: .

CDR3aa: ASSSPGQGYSNQPQH
v_gene: TRBV7-2
abundance: .
j_gene: TRBJ1-5
d_gene: TRBD1

CDR3aa: ASSVLWGAGANVLT
v_gene: TRBV27
abundance: .
j_gene: TRBJ2-6
d_gene: .

CDR3aa: ASSLALSGGTTQY
v_gene: TRBV11-2
abundance: .
j_gene: TRBJ2-5
d_gene: .

CDR3aa: ASTWGGFTDTQY
v_gene: TRBV6-1
abundance: .
j_gene: TRBJ2-3
d_gene: .

CDR3aa: ASSIRDTNQPQH
v_gene: TRBV19
abundance: few
j_gene: TRBJ1-5
d_gene: .

CDR3aa: ASSFTGIYEQY
v_gene: TRBV11-2
abundance: .
j_gene: TRBJ2-7
d_gene: .

CDR3aa: ASCHNPTDTQY
v_gene: TRBV6-1
abundance: .
j_gene: TRBJ2-3
d_gene: .

CDR3aa: ASSRTGDTEAF
v_gene: TRBV19
abundance: .
j_gene: TRBJ1-1
d_gene: .

CDR3aa: ASGWTGEVNTIY
v_gene: TRBV21-1
abundance: once
j_gene: TRBJ1-3
d_gene: .

CDR3aa: ASSLFQGNTIY
v_gene: TRBV7-2
abundance: .
j_gene: TRBJ1-3
d_gene: .

CDR3aa: ASGNYGELF
v_gene: TRBV12-5
abundance: .
j_gene: TRBJ2-2
d_gene: .

CDR3aa: ASSNPPGQGGGYT
v_gene: TRBV5-5
abundance: .
j_gene: TRBJ1-2
d_gene: TRBD1

CDR3aa: ASSFFIGLGGLETQY
v_gene: TRBV7-9
abundance: .
j_gene: TRBJ2-5
d_gene: .

CDR3aa: AISDRGQNTEAF
v_gene: TRBV10-3
abundance: .
j_gene: TRBJ1-1
d_gene: TRBD1

CDR3aa: ASSSKTGQGHNSPLH
v_gene: TRBV7-9
abundance: .
j_gene: TRBJ1-6
d_gene: TRBD1

CDR3aa: ASSLEGVSTDTQY
v_gene: TRBV7-2
abundance: .
j_gene: TRBJ2-3
d_gene: .

CDR3aa: ASSLYPTVNQPQH
v_gene: TRBV5-4
abundance: .
j_gene: TRBJ1-5
d_gene: .

CDR3aa: ASSQGGNSPLH
v_gene: TRBV4-3
abundance: few
j_gene: TRBJ1-6
d_gene: .